This passage covers 21 T cell receptor beta chains from one sample sequenced in a study of Ad26.COV2.S vaccination and SARS-CoV-2 variants. The table came from immunoSEQ multiplex PCR; TCRdb's copy has only in-frame clones and leaves some out. In the table there are 410,000 or so clones, approximately 92% of which are singletons. Regarding treatment: around 19 received Ad26.COV2.S at low or high dose, single or two shots; about five received placebo; per-sample allocation not given. Samples were taken on day 63 after the first vaccine or placebo injection. Sequenced here: peripheral blood, sampled in a trial of Ad26.COV2.S vaccine versus placebo. The receptors stem from a person between 18 and 60 years old who received the Ad26.COV2.S COVID-19 vaccine or a placebo.

The chain uses TRBV28 and TRBJ2-1, with 7 bases fitting TRBD2. The V gene's germline CDR1 is MDHEN and CDR2 SYDVKM. V lost 7 bases and J lost 9; bases outside the gene matches: 24. The CDR3 is 18 amino acids. CDR3: CASTTESGKTVGGGEQFF. DNA of the CDR3: TGTGCCAGCACCACTGAGAGCGGGAAAACGGTGGGAGGTGGTGAGCAGTTCTTC.

This chain uses TRBV19 with TRBJ2-2; D not certain. CDR3 length: 11 residues. Germline loops: CDR1 LNHDA, CDR2 SQIVND (reference sequence). V was shortened by 4 bases and J by 7 bases, with 4 bases between the two germline ends. The CDR3 loop is CASSKGGELFF. The CDR3 DNA follows: TGTGCCAGTAGTAAGGGCGGGGAGCTGTTTTTT.

The chain has TRBV28 and TRBJ2-1, with D hard to call. Germline V gene sequence: CDR1 MDHEN, CDR2 SYDVKM. The CDR3 totals 11 residues. The V end lost 1 base, the J end lost 15 bases, and 10 bases lay between the germline ends. In nucleotides, the CDR3 is TGTGCCAGCAGTTTATCCAATCGGTGGTTCTTC. This sequence encodes CASSLSNRWFF.

This clone was counted a few times. This sequence joins TRBV15 and TRBJ1-5, with D perhaps TRBD1 (6 bases). Trimming cost V 5 bases and J 7 bases, with 15 bases left between them. The CDR3 is 14 amino acids. Germline V gene sequence: CDR1 LNHNV, CDR2 YYDKDF (reference sequence). CDR3 DNA sequence: TGTGCCACCAGCCCACACAGGGATGGACAGCCCCAGCATTTT. This translates into CATSPHRDGQPQHF.

Only a few counts were recorded for this clone. The chain employs TRBV10-3 and TRBJ1-5; D is perhaps TRBD1 (6 bases). Germline CDR1 reads ENHRY; CDR2 reads SYGVKD. The CDR3 length is 13 residues. Trimming took 8 bases from V and 3 from J, leaving 11 bases between them. This CDR3 reads CAIGQINNQPQHF. CDR3 bases: TGTGCCATCGGACAGATAAACAATCAGCCCCAGCATTTT.

The rearrangement links TRBV19 to TRBJ2-7; TRBD1 agrees at 7 bases. The germline gives CDR1 LNHDA, CDR2 SQIVND (reference sequence). CDR3 length: 14 residues. The V and J ends lost 3 bases and 4 bases, in that order; junction bases with no gene match: 6. CDR3 amino acids: CASSIDRDRYEQYF. Written as DNA, the CDR3 is TGTGCCAGTAGTATTGACAGGGATAGATACGAGCAGTACTTC.

V gene TRBV5-1 combines with J gene TRBJ1-3; no firm D call. Deletions cut 1 base from V and 4 bases from J, with 18 bases between. Per germline, CDR1 SGHRS and CDR2 YFSETQ. The length of the CDR3 is 17 residues. In nucleotides, the CDR3 is TGCGCCAGCAGCTTGAGGGAGGGTTCAAGCTCCGGAAACACCATATATTTT. As protein: CASSLREGSSSGNTIYF.

The chain uses TRBV19 and TRBJ1-6; D unclear. Trimming took 10 bases from V and 5 from J, leaving 12 bases between them. The CDR3 is 13 residues long. CDR1 is LNHDA and CDR2 is SQIVND in the germline V gene (reference sequence). For the CDR3, the DNA is TGTGCCACCCTTGGAGGTCATAATTCACCCCTCCACTTT. Amino acids: CATLGGHNSPLHF.

To note about this clone: This sample also contains other DNA sequences that code for the same CDR3. The chain is built from TRBV28 and TRBJ2-1, with D hard to call. Germline V gene lookup returns CDR1 MDHEN and CDR2 SYDVKM. V was clipped by 3 bases and J by 5 bases, with 2 bases between them. This CDR3 region has 11 residues. The CDR3 protein is CASSLNNEQFF. CDR3 bases: TGTGCCAGCAGTTTGAACAATGAGCAGTTCTTC.

V usage is TRBV7-2 and J usage is TRBJ2-3; 10 nucleotides match TRBD2. After removal of 3 bases from V and 1 base from J, the junction contained 10 bases not matched to a gene. Germline lookup yields CDR1 SGHTA and CDR2 FQGNSA. The length of the CDR3 is 18 residues. CDR3 amino acids: CASSFFGVGTSGTDTQYF. The CDR3 DNA reads as TGTGCCAGCAGCTTTTTTGGGGTTGGGACTAGCGGCACAGATACGCAGTATTTT.

The chain combines TRBV25-1 with TRBJ2-7, with TRBD2 matching over 13 bases. This CDR3 region has 16 residues. CDR1 and CDR2 (germline): MGHDK, SYGVNS. Trimming cost V 3 bases and J 4 bases; bases outside gene matches: 6. This CDR3 is CASSELGTSGMYEQYF. Written as DNA, the CDR3 is TGTGCCAGCAGTGAGCTAGGGACTAGCGGGATGTACGAGCAGTACTTC.

The chain combines TRBV27 with TRBJ2-7, with TRBD2 matching over 7 bases. The V and J ends lost 4 bases and 2 bases, in that order; junction bases with no gene match: 2. CDR3 length: 13 amino acids. Germline values: CDR1 MNHEY, CDR2 SMNVEV (reference sequence). This CDR3 is CASSSGTTYEQYF. CDR3 nucleotide sequence: TGTGCCAGCAGTTCAGGGACTACCTACGAGCAGTACTTC.

This chain uses TRBV27 with TRBJ2-1; 15 positions agree with TRBD2. The ends lost 7 bases at V and 0 bases at J; junction bases unmatched: 7. The CDR3 loop spans 18 amino acids. Germline V CDR1 and CDR2: MNHEY, SMNVEV (reference sequence). Here the CDR3 reads CASNTGLAGGSSYNEQFF. In DNA form, the CDR3 reads TGTGCCAGCAACACGGGACTAGCGGGGGGAAGCTCCTACAATGAGCAGTTCTTC.

The chain recombines TRBV14 with TRBJ1-1; 8 bases match TRBD1. The germline V gene has CDR1 SGHDN and CDR2 FVKESK. The length of the CDR3 is 15 residues. Trimming cost V 4 bases and J 4 bases; bases outside gene matches: 8. CDR3 sequence: CASSPTGGFGTEAFF. CDR3 bases: TGTGCCAGCAGCCCTACAGGGGGTTTTGGCACTGAAGCTTTCTTT.

The V gene is TRBV6-2 or TRBV6-3, the J gene TRBJ2-7, with TRBD2 matching over 8 bases. With 0 bases clipped from V and 2 bases from J, the junction kept 6 bases outside the gene matches. This CDR3 has 16 amino acids. Per the germline V gene, CDR1 is MNHEY and CDR2 is SVGEGT. CDR3 sequence: CASSYSPLAETYEQYF. The CDR3 region has the DNA TGTGCCAGCAGTTACTCGCCACTAGCGGAGACCTACGAGCAGTACTTC.

The chain couples TRBV21-1 to TRBJ2-1; the table calls TRBD2, which could not be checked here. TRBV21-1 is shown as a pseudogene. This CDR3 comprises 17 residues. CDR3 nucleotides: TGTGCCAGCAGCAAAGATGGCGGTAGCGGGAGTGTGGGTGAGCAGTTCTTC. Its protein product is CASSKDGGSGSVGEQFF.

The V gene is TRBV3-1 (or the pseudogene TRBV3-2), the J gene TRBJ2-5; D is unresolved. Germline V gene data show CDR1 as LGHDT and CDR2 as YNNKEL (reference sequence). The length of the CDR3 is 16 residues. The V end lost 4 bases, the J end lost 4 bases, and 19 bases lay between the germline ends. The CDR3 protein is CASSPNPRALGETQYF. The CDR3 bases are TGTGCCAGCAGCCCCAACCCCCGGGCCCTTGGAGAGACCCAGTACTTC.

The chain links TRBV29-1 to TRBJ2-7; 9 bases fit TRBD1. This CDR3 has 13 residues. V lost 6 bases to trimming and J lost 4 bases; unmatched junction nucleotides: 7. The germline CDR1 and CDR2 sequences are SQVTM and ANQGSEA. The chain's CDR3 is CSVQQGAPYEQYF. The CDR3 DNA is TGCAGCGTGCAACAGGGGGCCCCTTACGAGCAGTACTTC.

V usage is TRBV4-2 and J usage is TRBJ1-4; TRBD1 might be the D (5 bases). This CDR3 has 15 residues. V dropped 0 bases and J dropped 8 bases, with 13 bases sitting between them. Germline V lookup: CDR1 LGHNA, CDR2 YNFKEQ. CDR3 sequence (DNA): TGTGCCAGCAGCCAAGATAGGGGCAGGGTGGAAAAACTGTTTTTT. It yields the protein CASSQDRGRVEKLFF.

This clone was seen a single time. CDR3 nucleotide sequence: TGTGCCAGCAGCTTGGTTGCGTTAGTAGCAGGAAAGGGCTCCTACGAGCAGTACTTC. This encodes CASSLVALVAGKGSYEQYF. The genes are TRBV5-6 and TRBJ2-7; D not certain. This CDR3 has 19 residues. Germline CDR1 reads SGHDT; CDR2 reads YYEEEE. V lost 0 bases and J 0 bases, leaving 22 bases between the germline ends. The whole variable domain, filled in from reference TRBV5-6 and TRBJ2-7, reads DAGVTQSPTHLIKTRGQQVTLRCSPKSGHDTVSWYQQALGQGPQFIFQYYEEEERQRGNFPDRFSGHQFPNYSSELNVNALLLGDSALYLCASSLVALVAGKGSYEQYFGPGTRLTVT.

In the case of this clone: One end of the junction does not line up with germline, which may come from a read error. The rearrangement joins TRBV19 to TRBJ2-7; 8 bases fit TRBD2. The CDR3 sequence is 9 residues long. Germline assignment: CDR1 LNHDA and CDR2 SQIVND (reference sequence). Here the CDR3 DNA reads TGTGCCAGGGTAGCGGGATGGCACTTC. This gives the protein CARVAGWHF.